This T cell receptor beta chain is drawn from a study of STAT5B mutations in CD4+ large granular lymphocyte leukemia. Clones were read by immunoSEQ multiplex PCR, and TCRdb kept only the in-frame ones, dropping some. The table shows 45,000 or so clones, with about 86% occurring only once. The table lists this clone with a count of one. Its antigen is undetermined. The V and J ends lost 3 bases and 4 bases respectively, with 14 bases between them. CDR3 length equals 15 residues. The germline CDR1 and CDR2 sequences are SGHAT and FQNNGV. Study results and limitations: 8/27 top patient clones versus 2/35 control clones were TRBV06-family.

The receptor was isolated from a human donor in good health. The sequenced sample was CD4+ T cells from blood buffy coats. This rearrangement joins TRBV11-2 to TRBJ2-3; D ambiguous. DNA of the CDR3: TGTGCCAGCAGCTTGTTCGCAGATCACCCAGATACGCAGTATTTT. Amino acid sequence: CASSLFADHPDTQYF.